These 5 T cell receptor beta chains were sequenced from one sample in a study of human T cells and chemical hapten exposure. Time point specified: patch test 2, 6 weeks after DPC sensitization. Treatment defined: therapeutic diphenylcyclopropenone sensitization with weekly scalp DPC. Via MiXCR, TCRdb re-called the RACE reads, giving one row per CDR3 protein. The sample has 85,000 or so distinct CDR3 sequences; 9.5% to 13% are singletons. The material sequenced was whole blood, taken in connection with sensitization to the hapten diphenylcyclopropenone (DPC). All receptors derive from a man aged 18-30 years with alopecia areata. Some clones in this sample may be carry-over from other donors' samples.

There are many counts of this clonotype. The CDR3 spells CASSRDRSTYEQYF. The CDR3 DNA is TGTGCCAGCAGCAGGGACAGAAGCACCTACGAGCAGTACTTC. The V gene is TRBV6-5, the J gene TRBJ2-7, with TRBD1 matching over 7 bases. Trimming took 6 bases from V and 2 from J; bases not matched to a gene: 7. The CDR3 runs 14 residues. Germline CDR1 and CDR2: MNHEY and SVGAGI.

This clonotype occurred many times. V is TRBV29-1 and J is TRBJ2-3; D ambiguous. There are 12 residues in the CDR3. V lost 2 bases and J lost 0, with 3 bases in between. Looked up from germline, CDR1 is SQVTM and CDR2 is ANQGSEA. The CDR3 reads CSVETSTDTQYF. CDR3 nucleotide sequence: TGCAGCGTTGAAACGAGCACAGATACGCAGTATTTT.

This clonotype was observed many times. In DNA, the CDR3 is TGTGCCAGCAGCGCTGGGATACGCAATCAGCCCCAGCATTTT. Its protein product is CASSAGIRNQPQHF. The rearrangement uses TRBV9 and TRBJ1-5; no reliable D call. The CDR3 is 14 amino acids. Between the trimmed V and J ends, which lost 3 bases and 2 bases, there was a span of 9 bases. Per germline, CDR1 SGDLS and CDR2 YYNGEE.

This clonotype has a count of ten or more. The J gene is TRBJ2-1, the V gene TRBV7-8; no reliable D call. The V gene lost 5 bases and the J gene lost 5 bases, with 19 bases spanning the gap. CDR1 is SGHVS and CDR2 is FQNEAQ in the germline V gene. The CDR3 is 16 amino acids. Here the CDR3 reads CASSGNSGVKNNEQFF. CDR3 in DNA: TGTGCCAGCAGCGGCAACTCGGGCGTTAAAAACAATGAGCAGTTCTTC.

Only a few counts were recorded for this clonotype. The V gene is TRBV7-2, the J gene TRBJ2-1; 9 nucleotides line up with TRBD2. This CDR3 comprises 16 residues. Germline trimming cut 2 bases from V and 6 bases from J; bases unmatched to any gene: 8. CDR1 and CDR2 from the germline V gene are SGHTA and FQGNSA. The DNA of the CDR3 is TGTGCCAGCAGCTTAATGACTAGCGGTGCCTCCAATGAGCAGTTCTTC. It codes for CASSLMTSGASNEQFF.